The subject of this entry is one TCR beta chain. Its target antigen remains unknown. Within one base of it there is no much larger clone, and no base qualities were kept. Sample time point, as interpreted from the label and publication: newly diagnosed, previously untreated cHL patient sample. As a comparison group for the relapsed/refractory trial patients, PBMCs were sequenced from patients with newly diagnosed, previously untreated classical Hodgkin lymphoma. Peripheral blood was collected in 8 mL Vacutainer Cell Preparation Tubes, from which PBMCs were isolated by centrifugation and then cryopreserved. The record originates from a study of PD-1 blockade in classical Hodgkin lymphoma (dated by TCRdb to 2020 to 2021). Regarding the research as a whole: To define a peripheral blood immune signature of response to PD-1 blockade in classical Hodgkin lymphoma, the study combined TCR beta sequencing with CyTOF. Beyond this particular receptor, the publication reports: Only a single clinical trial cohort was studied, and what caused the repertoire differences, possibly disease activity or prior therapy, remained undefined. Baseline TCR diversity was reported to be lower in newly diagnosed patients than in healthy donors, and even lower in relapsed/refractory patients.

The Qiagen DNeasy kit was used to extract genomic DNA both from unsorted PBMCs and from the negatively selected CD4+ and CD8+ fractions. Amplification of TCR beta CDR3 regions was done by immunoSEQ multiplex PCR with primers that anneal to V and J segments. A synthetic immune receptor repertoire was used to minimize amplification bias, and remaining bias was computationally removed after sequencing. The authors' pipeline ran thus. Repertoire diversity was quantified as the Shannon entropy index using custom Python scripts. Unsorted, CD4+ and CD8+ repertoires were examined separately, except in combined analyses, for which CD4+ and CD8+ sequences were merged in silico. In TCRdb, the immuneACCESS table is reduced to in-frame sequences with V and J assigned. These tables do not hold every clone; where another copy was compared, an unresolved V gene accounts for under half, and the others remain unexplained. That table furnishes V, J and clone size, whereas the DNA furnished D and trimming. This sample has approximately 70,000 clones in its table, and roughly 93% of those were observed once. Of the sample, about 2.6% falls within the top ten clones.

As encoded in the germline V gene, CDR1 is SGHRS while CDR2 is YFSETQ. From V the trimming removes 6 bases and from J it removes 5 bases, while the gene matches leave 1 base of the junction unaccounted for. Taken from cysteine to phenylalanine, the CDR3 has 11 residues. Just the 33-base CDR3 DNA is kept, in frame starting at base 1. Sequencing used peripheral blood mononuclear cells (PBMCs). The chain was built from TRBV5-1 and TRBJ2-5, with 7 middle bases fitting TRBD2. This clonotype originated in a human donor with classical Hodgkin lymphoma. The nucleotides are TGCGCCAGCATGGGGGGGGAGACCCAGTACTTC. Its coded protein is CASMGGETQYF.